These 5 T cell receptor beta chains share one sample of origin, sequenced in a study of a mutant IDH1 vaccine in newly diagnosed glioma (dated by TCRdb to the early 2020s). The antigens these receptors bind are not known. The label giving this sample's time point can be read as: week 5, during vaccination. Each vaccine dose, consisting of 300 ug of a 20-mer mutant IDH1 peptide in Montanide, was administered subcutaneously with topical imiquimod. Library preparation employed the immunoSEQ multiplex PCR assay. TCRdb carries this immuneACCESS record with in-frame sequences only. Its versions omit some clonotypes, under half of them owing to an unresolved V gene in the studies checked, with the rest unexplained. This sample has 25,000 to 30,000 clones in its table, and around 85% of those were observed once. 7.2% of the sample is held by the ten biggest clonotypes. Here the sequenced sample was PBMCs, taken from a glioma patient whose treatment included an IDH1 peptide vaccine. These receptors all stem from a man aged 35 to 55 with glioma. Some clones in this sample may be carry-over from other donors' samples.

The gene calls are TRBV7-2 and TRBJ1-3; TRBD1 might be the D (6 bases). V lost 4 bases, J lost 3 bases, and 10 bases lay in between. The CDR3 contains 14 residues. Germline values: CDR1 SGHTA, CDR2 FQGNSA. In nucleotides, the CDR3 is TGTGCCAGCAGCTCGCAGGGGAATGGAAACACCATATATTTT. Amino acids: CASSSQGNGNTIYF.

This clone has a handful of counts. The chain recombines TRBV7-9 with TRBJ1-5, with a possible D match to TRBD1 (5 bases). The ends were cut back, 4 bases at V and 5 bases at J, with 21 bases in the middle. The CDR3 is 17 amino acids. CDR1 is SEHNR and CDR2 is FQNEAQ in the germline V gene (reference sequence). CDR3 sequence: CASSSTGTIQGDQPQHF. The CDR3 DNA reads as TGTGCCAGCAGCTCCACGGGGACGATACAAGGGGATCAGCCCCAGCATTTT.

For the CDR3, the DNA is TGTGCCAGTAGTATAGTGACGGGATCCAACACCGGGGAGCTGTTTTTT. It translates to CASSIVTGSNTGELFF. The chain recombines TRBV19 with TRBJ2-2; the D gene is possibly TRBD2 (5 bases). Germline CDR1 and CDR2: LNHDA and SQIVND (reference sequence). The CDR3 covers 16 residues. With 1 base removed from V and 2 bases from J, the gap between germline ends came to 11 bases.

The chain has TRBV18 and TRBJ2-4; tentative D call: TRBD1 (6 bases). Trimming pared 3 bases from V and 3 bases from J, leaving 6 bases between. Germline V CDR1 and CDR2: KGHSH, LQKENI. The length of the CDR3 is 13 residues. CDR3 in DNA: TGTGCCAGCTCACCGGACAGCAAAAACATTCAGTACTTC. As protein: CASSPDSKNIQYF.

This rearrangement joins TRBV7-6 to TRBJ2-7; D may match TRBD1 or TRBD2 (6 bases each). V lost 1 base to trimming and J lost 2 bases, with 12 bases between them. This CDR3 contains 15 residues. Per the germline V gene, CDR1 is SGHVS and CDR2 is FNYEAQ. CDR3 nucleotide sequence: TGTGCCAGCAGCTTAGAGGGGGGCGGTCCCTACGAGCAGTACTTC. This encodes CASSLEGGGPYEQYF.